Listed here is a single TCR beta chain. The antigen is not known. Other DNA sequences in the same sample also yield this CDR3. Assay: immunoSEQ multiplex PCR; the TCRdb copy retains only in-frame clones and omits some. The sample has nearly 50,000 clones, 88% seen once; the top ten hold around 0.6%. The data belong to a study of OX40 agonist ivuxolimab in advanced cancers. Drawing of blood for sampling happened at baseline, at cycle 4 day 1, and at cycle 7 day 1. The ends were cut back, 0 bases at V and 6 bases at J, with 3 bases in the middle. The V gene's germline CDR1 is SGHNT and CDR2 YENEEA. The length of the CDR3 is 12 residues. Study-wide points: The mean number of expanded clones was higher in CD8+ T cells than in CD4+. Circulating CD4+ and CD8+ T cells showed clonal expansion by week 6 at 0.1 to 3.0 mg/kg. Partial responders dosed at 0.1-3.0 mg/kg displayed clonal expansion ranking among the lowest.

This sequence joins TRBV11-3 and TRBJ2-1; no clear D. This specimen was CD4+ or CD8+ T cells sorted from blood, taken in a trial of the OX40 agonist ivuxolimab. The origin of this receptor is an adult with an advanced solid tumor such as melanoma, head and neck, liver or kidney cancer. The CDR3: CASSLDGNEQFF. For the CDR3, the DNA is TGTGCCAGCAGCTTAGATGGCAATGAGCAGTTCTTC.